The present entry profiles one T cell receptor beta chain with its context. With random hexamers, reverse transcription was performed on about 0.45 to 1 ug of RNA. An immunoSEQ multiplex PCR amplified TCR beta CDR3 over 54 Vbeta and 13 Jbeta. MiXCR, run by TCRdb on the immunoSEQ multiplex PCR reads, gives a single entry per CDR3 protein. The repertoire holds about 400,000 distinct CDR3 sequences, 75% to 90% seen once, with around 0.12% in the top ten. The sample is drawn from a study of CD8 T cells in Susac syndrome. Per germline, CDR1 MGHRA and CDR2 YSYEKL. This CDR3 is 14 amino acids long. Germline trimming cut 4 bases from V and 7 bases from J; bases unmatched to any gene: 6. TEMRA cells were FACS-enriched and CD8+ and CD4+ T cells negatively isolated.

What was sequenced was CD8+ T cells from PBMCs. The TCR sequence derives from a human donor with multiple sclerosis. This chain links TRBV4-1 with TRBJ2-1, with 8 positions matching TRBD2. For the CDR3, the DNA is TGCGCCAGCAGCCTTCGTAGCGGGGCGAATGAGCAGTTCTTC. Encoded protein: CASSLRSGANEQFF.